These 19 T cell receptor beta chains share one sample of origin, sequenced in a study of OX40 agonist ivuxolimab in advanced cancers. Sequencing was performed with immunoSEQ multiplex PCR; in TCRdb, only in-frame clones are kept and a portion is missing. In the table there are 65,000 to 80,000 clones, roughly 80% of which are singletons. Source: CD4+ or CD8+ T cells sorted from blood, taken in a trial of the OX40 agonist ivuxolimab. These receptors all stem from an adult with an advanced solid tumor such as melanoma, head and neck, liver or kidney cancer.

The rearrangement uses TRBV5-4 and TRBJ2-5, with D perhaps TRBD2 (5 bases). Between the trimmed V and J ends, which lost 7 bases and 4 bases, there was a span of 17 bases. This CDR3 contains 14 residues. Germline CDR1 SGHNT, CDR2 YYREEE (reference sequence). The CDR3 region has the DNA TGTGCCAGCCATAAGTCGGGCGCGGGAGAGACCCAGTACTTC. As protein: CASHKSGAGETQYF.

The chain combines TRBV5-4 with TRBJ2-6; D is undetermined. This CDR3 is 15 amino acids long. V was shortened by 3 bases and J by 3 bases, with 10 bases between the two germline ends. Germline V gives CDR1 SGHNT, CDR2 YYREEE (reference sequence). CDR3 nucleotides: TGTGCCAGCAGCTCACTCCTTCTTGGGGCCAACGTCCTGACTTTC. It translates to CASSSLLLGANVLTF.

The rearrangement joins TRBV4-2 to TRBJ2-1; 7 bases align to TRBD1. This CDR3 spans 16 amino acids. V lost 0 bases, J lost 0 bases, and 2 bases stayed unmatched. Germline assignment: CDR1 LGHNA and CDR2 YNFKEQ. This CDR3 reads CASSQEDRSSYNEQFF. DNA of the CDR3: TGTGCCAGCAGCCAAGAGGACAGGAGCTCCTACAATGAGCAGTTCTTC.

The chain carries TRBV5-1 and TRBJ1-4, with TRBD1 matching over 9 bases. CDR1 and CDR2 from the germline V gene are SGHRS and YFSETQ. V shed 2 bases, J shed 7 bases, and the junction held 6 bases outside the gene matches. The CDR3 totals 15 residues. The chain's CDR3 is CASSLQGARGEKLFF. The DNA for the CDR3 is TGCGCCAGCAGCTTACAGGGGGCGCGAGGTGAAAAACTGTTTTTT.

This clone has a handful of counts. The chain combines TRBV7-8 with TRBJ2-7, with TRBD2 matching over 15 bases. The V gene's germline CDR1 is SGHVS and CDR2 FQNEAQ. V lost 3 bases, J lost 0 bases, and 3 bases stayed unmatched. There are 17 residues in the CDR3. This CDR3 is CASSFGLAGGPSYEQYV. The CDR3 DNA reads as TGTGCCAGCAGCTTCGGACTAGCGGGGGGGCCCTCCTACGAGCAGTACGTC.

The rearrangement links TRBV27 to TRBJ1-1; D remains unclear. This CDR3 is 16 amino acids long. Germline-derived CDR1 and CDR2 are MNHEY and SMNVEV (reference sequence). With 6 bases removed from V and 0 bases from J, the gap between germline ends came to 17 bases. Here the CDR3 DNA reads TGTGCCAGCAGGCTAAGGAGCCGAACCATGAACACTGAAGCTTTCTTT. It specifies CASRLRSRTMNTEAFF.

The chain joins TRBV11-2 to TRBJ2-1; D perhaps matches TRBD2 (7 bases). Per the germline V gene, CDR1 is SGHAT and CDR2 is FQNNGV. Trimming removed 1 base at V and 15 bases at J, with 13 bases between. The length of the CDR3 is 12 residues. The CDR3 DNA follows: TGTGCCAGCAGCTTAGTTGGGGGGGCGGCGTTCTTC. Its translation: CASSLVGGAAFF.

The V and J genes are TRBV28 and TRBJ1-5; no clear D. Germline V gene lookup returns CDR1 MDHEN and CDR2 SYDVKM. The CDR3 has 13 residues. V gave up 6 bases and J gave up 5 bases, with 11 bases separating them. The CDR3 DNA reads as TGTGCCAGCAGGGCGGACCGTTATCAGCCCCAGCATTTT. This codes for CASRADRYQPQHF.

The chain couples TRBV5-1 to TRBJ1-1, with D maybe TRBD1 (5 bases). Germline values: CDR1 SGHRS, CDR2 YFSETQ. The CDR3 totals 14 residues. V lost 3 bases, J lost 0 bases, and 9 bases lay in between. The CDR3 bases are TGCGCCAGCAGCTCTCAGGGTCTGAACACTGAAGCTTTCTTT. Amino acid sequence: CASSSQGLNTEAFF.

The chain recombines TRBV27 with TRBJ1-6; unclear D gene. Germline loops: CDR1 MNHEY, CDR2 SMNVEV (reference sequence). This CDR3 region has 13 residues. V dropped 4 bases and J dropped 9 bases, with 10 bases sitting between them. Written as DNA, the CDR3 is TGTGCCAGCAGTTCGGGGTTCGGTTCACCCCTCCACTTT. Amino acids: CASSSGFGSPLHF.

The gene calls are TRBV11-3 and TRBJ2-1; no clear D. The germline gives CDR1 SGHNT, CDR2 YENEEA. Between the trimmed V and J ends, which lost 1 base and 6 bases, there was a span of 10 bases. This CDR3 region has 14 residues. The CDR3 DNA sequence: TGTGCCAGCAGCTTAGGACGGGCAGCCAATGAGCAGTTCTTC. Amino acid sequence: CASSLGRAANEQFF.

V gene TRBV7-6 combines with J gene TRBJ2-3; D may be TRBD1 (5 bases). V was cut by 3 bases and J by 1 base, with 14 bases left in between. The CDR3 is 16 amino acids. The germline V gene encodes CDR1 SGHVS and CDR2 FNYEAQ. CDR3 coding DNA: TGTGCCAGCAGCTTCCAGGGCCGACCGGGCACAGATACGCAGTATTTT. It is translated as CASSFQGRPGTDTQYF. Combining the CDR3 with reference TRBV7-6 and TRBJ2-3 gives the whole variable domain GAGVSQSPRYKVTKRGQDVALRCDPISGHVSLYWYRQALGQGPEFLTYFNYEAQQDKSGLPNDRFSAERPEGSISTLTIQRTEQRDSAMYRCASSFQGRPGTDTQYFGPGTRLTVL.

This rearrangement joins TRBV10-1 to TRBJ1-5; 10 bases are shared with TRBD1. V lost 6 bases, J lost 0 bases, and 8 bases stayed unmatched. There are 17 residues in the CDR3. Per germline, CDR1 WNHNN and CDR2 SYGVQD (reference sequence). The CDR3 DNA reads TGCGCCAGCAGACAGATAGGGACAGGGGATAGCAATCAGCCCCAGCATTTT. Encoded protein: CASRQIGTGDSNQPQHF.

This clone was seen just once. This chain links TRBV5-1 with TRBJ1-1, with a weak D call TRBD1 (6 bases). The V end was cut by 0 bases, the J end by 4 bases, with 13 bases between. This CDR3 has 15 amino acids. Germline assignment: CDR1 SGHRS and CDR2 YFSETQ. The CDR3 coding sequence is TGCGCCAGCAGCTTGGCTGTGGGACAACCCACTGAAGCTTTCTTT. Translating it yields CASSLAVGQPTEAFF.

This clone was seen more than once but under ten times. DNA of the CDR3: TGCAGCGTTGAAGATCCTCTCTCGGTGGGGTTAGGCTACACCTTC. This translates into CSVEDPLSVGLGYTF. The rearrangement uses TRBV29-1 and TRBJ1-2; D is ambiguous. Trimming cost V 0 bases and J 8 bases, with 19 bases left between them. The CDR3 has 15 amino acids. Germline CDR1 SQVTM, CDR2 ANQGSEA.

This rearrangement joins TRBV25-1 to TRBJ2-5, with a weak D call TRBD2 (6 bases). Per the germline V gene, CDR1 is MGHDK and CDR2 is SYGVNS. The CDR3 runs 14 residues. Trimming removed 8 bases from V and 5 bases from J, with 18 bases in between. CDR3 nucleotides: TGTGCCAGCCTCGGCGGGGCCATCGGGGAGACCCAGTACTTC. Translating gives CASLGGAIGETQYF.

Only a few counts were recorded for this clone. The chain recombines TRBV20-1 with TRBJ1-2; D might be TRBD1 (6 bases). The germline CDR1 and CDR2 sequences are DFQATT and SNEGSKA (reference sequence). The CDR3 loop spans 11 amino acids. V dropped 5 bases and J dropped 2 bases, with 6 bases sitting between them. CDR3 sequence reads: CSAGTNYGYTF. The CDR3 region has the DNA TGCAGTGCTGGGACAAACTATGGCTACACCTTC.

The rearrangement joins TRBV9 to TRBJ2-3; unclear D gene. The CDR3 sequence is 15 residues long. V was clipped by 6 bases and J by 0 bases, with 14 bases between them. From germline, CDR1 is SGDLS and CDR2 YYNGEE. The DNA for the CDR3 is TGTGCCAGCAACCTAAGAGAACCCAGCACAGATACGCAGTATTTT. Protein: CASNLREPSTDTQYF.

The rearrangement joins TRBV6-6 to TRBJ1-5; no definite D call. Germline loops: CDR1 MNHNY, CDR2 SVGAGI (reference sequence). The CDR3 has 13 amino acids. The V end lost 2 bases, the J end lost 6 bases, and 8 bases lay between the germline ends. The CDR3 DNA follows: TGTGCCAGCAGTTACAGGGAGGGTCAGCCCCAGCATTTT. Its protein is CASSYREGQPQHF.